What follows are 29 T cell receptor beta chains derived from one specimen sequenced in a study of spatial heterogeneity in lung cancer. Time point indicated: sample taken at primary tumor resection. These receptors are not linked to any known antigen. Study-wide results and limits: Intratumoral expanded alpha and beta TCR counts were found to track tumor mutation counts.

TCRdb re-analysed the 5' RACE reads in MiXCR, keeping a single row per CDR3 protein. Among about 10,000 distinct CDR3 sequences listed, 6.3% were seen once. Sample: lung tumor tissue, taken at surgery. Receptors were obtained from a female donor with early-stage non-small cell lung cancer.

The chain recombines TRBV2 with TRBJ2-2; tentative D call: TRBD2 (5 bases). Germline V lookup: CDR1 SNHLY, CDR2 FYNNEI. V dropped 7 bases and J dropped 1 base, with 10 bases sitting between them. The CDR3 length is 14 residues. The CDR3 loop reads CASKRTGNTGELFF. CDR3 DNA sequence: TGTGCCAGCAAAAGGACTGGGAACACCGGGGAGCTGTTTTTT.

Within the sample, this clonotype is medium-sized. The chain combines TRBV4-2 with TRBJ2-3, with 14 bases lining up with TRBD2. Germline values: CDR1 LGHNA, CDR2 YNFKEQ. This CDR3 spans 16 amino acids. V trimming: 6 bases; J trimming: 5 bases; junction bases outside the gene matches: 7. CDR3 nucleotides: TGTGCCAGCAGTGGGGGACTAGCGGGAGCGGAAGATACGCAGTATTTT. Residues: CASSGGLAGAEDTQYF.

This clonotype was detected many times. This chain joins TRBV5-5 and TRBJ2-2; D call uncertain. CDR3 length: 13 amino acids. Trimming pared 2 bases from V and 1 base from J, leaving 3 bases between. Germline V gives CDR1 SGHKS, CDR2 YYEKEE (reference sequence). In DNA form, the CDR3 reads TGTGCCAGCAGCTTAGGGAACACCGGGGAGCTGTTTTTT. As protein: CASSLGNTGELFF.

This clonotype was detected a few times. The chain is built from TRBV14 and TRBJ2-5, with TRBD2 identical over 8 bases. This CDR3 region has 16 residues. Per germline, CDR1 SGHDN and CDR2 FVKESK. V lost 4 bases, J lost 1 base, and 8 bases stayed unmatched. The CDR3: CASSPRLASIQETQYF. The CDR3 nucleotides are TGTGCCAGCAGCCCCCGACTAGCGAGCATCCAAGAGACCCAGTACTTC.

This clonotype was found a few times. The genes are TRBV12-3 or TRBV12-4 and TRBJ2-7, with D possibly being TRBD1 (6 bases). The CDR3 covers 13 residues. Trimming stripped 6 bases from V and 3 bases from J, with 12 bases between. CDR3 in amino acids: CASSRTDVYEQYF. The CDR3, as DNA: TGTGCCAGCAGCCGGACAGACGTCTACGAGCAGTACTTC.

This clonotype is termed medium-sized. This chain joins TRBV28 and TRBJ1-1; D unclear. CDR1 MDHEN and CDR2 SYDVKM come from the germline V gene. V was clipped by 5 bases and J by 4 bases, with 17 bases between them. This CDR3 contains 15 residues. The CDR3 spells CASSASNGWGTEAFF. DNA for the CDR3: TGTGCCAGCAGTGCAAGTAATGGGTGGGGCACTGAAGCTTTCTTT.

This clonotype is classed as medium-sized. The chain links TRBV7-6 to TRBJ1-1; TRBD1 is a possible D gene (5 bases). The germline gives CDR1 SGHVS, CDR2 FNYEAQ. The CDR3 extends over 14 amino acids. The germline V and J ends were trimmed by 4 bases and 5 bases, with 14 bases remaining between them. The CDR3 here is CASSSNLGATEAFF. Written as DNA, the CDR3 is TGTGCCAGCAGCTCCAATCTCGGGGCGACTGAAGCTTTCTTT.

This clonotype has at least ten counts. The CDR3 DNA follows: TGTGCCAGCAGCGTGCTGGCGGGATCCACGCCAGGTACGCAGTATTTT. Amino acid sequence: CASSVLAGSTPGTQYF. V usage is TRBV9 and J usage is TRBJ2-3, with a tentative D call TRBD2 (6 bases). The V end was cut by 2 bases, the J end by 8 bases, with 21 bases between. Germline assignment: CDR1 SGDLS and CDR2 YYNGEE. The CDR3 loop spans 16 amino acids. Variable domain in full (rest from reference TRBV9 and TRBJ2-3): DSGVTQTPKHLITATGQRVTLRCSPRSGDLSVYWYQQSLDQGLQFLIQYYNGEERAKGNILERFSAQQFPDLHSELNLSSLELGDSALYFCASSVLAGSTPGTQYFGPGTRLTVL.

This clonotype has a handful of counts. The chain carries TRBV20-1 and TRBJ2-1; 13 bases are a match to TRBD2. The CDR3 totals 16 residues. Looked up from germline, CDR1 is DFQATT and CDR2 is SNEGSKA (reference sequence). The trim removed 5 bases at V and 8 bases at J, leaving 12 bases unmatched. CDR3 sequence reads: CSARLTSGRQGDEQFF. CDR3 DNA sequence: TGCAGTGCTCGTCTGACTAGCGGGAGGCAAGGGGATGAGCAGTTCTTC.

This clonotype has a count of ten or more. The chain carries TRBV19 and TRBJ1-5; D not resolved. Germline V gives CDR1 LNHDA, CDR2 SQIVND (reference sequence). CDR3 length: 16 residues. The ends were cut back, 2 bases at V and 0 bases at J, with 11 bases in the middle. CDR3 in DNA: TGTGCCAGTAGTATATGGCAGGCAACTAGCAATCAGCCCCAGCATTTT. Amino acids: CASSIWQATSNQPQHF.

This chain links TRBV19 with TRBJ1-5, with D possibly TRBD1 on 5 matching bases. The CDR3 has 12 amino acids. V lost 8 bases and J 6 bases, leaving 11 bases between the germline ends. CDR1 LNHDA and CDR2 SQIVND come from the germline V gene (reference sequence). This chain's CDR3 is CASQGERQPQHF. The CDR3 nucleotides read TGTGCCAGTCAGGGTGAGCGTCAGCCCCAGCATTTT.

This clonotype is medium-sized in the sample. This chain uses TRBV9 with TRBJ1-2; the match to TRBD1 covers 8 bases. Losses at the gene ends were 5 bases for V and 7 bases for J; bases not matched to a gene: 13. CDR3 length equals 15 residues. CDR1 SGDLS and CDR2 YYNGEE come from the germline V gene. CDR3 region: CASRAGGAVSGGYTF. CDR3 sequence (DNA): TGTGCCAGCAGAGCAGGGGGCGCAGTTTCGGGTGGCTACACCTTC.

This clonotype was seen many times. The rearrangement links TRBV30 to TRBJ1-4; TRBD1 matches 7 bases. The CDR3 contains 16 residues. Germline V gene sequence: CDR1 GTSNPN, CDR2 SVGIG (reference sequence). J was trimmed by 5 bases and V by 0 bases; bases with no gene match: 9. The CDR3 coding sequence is TGTGCCTGGAGTGTGGGTTCGACAGGGCAAAATGAAAAACTGTTTTTT. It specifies CAWSVGSTGQNEKLFF. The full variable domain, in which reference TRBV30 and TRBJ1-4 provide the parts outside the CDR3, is SQTIHQWPATLVQPVGSPLSLECTVEGTSNPNLYWYRQAAGRGLQLLFYSVGIGQISSEVPQNLSASRPQDRQFILSSKKLLLSDSGFYLCAWSVGSTGQNEKLFFGSGTQLSVL.

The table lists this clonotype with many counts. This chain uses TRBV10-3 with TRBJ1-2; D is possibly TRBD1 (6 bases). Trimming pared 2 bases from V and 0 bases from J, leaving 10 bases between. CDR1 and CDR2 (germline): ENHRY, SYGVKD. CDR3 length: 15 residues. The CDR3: CAISERQEANYGYTF. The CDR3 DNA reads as TGTGCCATCAGTGAGCGACAGGAAGCTAACTATGGCTACACCTTC.

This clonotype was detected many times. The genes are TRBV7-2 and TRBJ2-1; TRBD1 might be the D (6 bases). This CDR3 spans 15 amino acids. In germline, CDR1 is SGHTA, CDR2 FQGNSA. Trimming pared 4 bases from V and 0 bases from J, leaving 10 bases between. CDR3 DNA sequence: TGTGCCAGCAGCTCCGACAGGAGCTCCTACAATGAGCAGTTCTTC. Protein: CASSSDRSSYNEQFF.

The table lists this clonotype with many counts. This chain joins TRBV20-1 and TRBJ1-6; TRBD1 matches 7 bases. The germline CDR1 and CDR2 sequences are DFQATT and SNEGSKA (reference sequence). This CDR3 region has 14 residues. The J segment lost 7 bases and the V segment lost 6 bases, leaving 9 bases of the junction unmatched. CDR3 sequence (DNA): TGCAGTGCCCCCGGGACAGCTACCAATTCACCCCTCCACTTT. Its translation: CSAPGTATNSPLHF.

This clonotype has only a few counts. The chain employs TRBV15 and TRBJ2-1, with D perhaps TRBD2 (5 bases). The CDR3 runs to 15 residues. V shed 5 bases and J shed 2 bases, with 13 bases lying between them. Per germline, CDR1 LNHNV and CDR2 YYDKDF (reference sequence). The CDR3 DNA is TGTGCCACCAGCGGAGGACGGGTAACCTACAATGAGCAGTTCTTC. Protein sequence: CATSGGRVTYNEQFF.

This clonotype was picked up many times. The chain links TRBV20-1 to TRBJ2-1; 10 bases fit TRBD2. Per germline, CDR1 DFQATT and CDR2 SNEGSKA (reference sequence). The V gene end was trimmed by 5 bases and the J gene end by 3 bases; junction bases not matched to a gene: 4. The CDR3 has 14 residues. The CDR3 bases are TGCAGTGCTGCCGGACTAGCGGACTACAATGAGCAGTTCTTC. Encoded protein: CSAAGLADYNEQFF.

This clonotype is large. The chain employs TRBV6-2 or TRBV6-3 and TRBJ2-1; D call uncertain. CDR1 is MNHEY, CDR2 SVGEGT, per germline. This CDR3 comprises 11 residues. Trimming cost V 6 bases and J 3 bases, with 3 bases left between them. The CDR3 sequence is CASRNYNEQFF. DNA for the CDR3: TGTGCCAGCAGGAACTACAATGAGCAGTTCTTC.

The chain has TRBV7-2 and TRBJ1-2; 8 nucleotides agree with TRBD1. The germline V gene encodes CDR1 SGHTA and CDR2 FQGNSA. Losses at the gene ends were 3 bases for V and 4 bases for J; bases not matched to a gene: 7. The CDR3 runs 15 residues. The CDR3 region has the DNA TGTGCCAGCAGCTTGGGCAGGGGGCTAGTCTATGGCTACACCTTC. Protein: CASSLGRGLVYGYTF.

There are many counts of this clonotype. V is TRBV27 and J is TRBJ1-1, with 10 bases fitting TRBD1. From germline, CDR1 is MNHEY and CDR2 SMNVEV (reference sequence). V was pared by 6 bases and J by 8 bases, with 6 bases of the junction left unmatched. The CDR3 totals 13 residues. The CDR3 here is CASRGRQGAEAFF. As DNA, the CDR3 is TGTGCCAGCAGAGGGAGACAGGGGGCCGAAGCTTTCTTT.

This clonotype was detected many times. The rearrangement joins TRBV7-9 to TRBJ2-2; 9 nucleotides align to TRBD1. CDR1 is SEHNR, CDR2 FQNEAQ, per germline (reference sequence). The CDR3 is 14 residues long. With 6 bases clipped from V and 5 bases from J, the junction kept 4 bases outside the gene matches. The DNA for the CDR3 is TGTGCCAGCAGACCACAGGGGGCAACCGGGGAGCTGTTTTTT. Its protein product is CASRPQGATGELFF.

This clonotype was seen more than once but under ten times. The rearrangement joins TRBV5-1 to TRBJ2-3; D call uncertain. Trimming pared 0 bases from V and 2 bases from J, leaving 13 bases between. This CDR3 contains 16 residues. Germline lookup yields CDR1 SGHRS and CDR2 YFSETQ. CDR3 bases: TGCGCCAGCAGCTTGGGTAACAGCCTCAACACAGATACGCAGTATTTT. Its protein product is CASSLGNSLNTDTQYF.

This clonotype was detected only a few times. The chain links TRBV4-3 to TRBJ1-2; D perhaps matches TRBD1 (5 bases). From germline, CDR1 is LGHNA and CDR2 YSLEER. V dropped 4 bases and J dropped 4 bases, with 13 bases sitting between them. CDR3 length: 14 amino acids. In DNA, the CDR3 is TGCGCCAGCAGCCCCGGGGGAGCCCCCTATGGCTACACCTTC. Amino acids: CASSPGGAPYGYTF.

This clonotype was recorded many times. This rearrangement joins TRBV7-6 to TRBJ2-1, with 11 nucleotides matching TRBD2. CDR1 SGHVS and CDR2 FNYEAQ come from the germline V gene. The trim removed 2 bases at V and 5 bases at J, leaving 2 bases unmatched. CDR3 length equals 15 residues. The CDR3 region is CASSLTSGGNNEQFF. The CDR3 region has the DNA TGTGCCAGCAGCTTAACTAGCGGGGGTAACAATGAGCAGTTCTTC.

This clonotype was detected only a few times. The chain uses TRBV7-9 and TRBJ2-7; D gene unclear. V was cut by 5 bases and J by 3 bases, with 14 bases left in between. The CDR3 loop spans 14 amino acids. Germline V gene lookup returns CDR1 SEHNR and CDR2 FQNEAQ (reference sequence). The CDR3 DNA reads TGTGCCAGCAGCCCCCGGGCCGAGAACTACGAGCAGTACTTC. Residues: CASSPRAENYEQYF. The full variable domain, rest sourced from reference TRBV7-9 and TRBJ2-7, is DTGVSQNPRHKITKRGQNVTFRCDPISEHNRLYWYRQTLGQGPEFLTYFQNEAQLEKSRLLSDRFSAERPKGSFSTLEIQRTEQGDSAMYLCASSPRAENYEQYFGPGTRLTVT.

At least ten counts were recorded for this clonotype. The CDR3 sequence: CSARSSPGTGGFDNEQFF. The CDR3 DNA reads as TGCAGTGCTAGATCTAGTCCCGGGACAGGGGGCTTTGACAATGAGCAGTTCTTC. The V and J genes are TRBV20-1 and TRBJ2-1; 12 positions match TRBD1. The CDR3 totals 18 residues. In germline, CDR1 is DFQATT, CDR2 SNEGSKA (reference sequence). The V and J ends lost 2 bases and 5 bases, in that order; junction bases with no gene match: 13.

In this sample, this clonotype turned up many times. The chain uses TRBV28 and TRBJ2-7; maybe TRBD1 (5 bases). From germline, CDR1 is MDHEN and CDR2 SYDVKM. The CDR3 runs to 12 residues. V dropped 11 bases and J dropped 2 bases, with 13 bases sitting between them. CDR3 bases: TGTGCCGCACGCAAGGGGCCCTACGAGCAGTACGTC. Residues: CAARKGPYEQYV.

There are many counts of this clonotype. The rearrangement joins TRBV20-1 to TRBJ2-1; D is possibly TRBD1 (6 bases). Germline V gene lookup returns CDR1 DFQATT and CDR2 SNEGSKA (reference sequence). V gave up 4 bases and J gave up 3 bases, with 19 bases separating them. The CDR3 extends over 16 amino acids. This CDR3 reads CSANPPTGSGYNEQFF. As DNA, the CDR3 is TGCAGTGCTAACCCCCCTACAGGGTCAGGCTACAATGAGCAGTTCTTC.